These T cell receptor beta chains were read from a single sample in a study of blood T cell repertoires in COVID-19. Sequencing was performed with immunoSEQ multiplex PCR; in TCRdb, only in-frame clones are kept and a portion is missing. The sample carries over 250,000 clones, approximately 83% recorded once. What was sequenced was peripheral blood. The origin of the receptors is a woman in her 70s with acute or convalescent COVID-19. Both conserved end residues are part of each CDR3. The order of the fields is V gene, clone size, D gene, J gene, CDR3 protein. A D gene is named only where the DNA matches it firmly. Not every row has a clone size; where given, it reads once, few, many or a size class.

TRBV9,NA,TRBD1,TRBJ1-4,CASPSEDRVREKLFF
TRBV18,NA,NA,TRBJ1-1,CASSTQENTEAFF
TRBV6-5,NA,TRBD1,TRBJ1-4,CASRETGSEKLFF
TRBV5-6,NA,NA,TRBJ1-2,CASSLVGSYGYTF
TRBV5-1,few,NA,TRBJ1-3,CASSLAPGTGNTIYF
TRBV7-2,NA,NA,TRBJ2-5,CASSLGQAVKTQYF
TRBV3-1/TRBV3-2,NA,NA,TRBJ1-6,CASSPRVLGLSPLHF
TRBV5-5,NA,NA,TRBJ1-5,CASSLAGDRNQPQHF
TRBV5-1,NA,NA,TRBJ2-7,CASSFGTGGHYEQYF
TRBV18,NA,TRBD1,TRBJ1-1,CASLPQGAGTEAFF
TRBV7-9,NA,NA,TRBJ2-3,CASSLPPGDTQYF
TRBV14,NA,TRBD1,TRBJ1-2,CASSQFTGQNYGYTF